The clone carrying this TCR beta chain was counted many times. Its antigen is undetermined. This CDR3 has 15 amino acids. Trimming removed 6 bases from V and 8 bases from J; junction bases left unmatched: 13. The sample belongs to a study of CD8 T cells in ankylosing spondylitis. Regarding the study as a whole: The study identified a TCR beta motif of eight highly homologous variants that appeared characteristic of ankylosing spondylitis blood. CD8+ by phenotype, disease-linked clones were relatively rare in peripheral blood.

Using quantitative 5'-RACE with molecular barcodes, the authors made TCR beta libraries. TCRdb re-analysed the 5' RACE reads in MiXCR, keeping a single row per CDR3 protein. This table holds more than 150,000 distinct CDR3 sequences, around a sixth found once. The TCR comes from a male donor aged 10 to 35 with ankylosing spondylitis or in good health (not recorded which). Sample: blood, either unsorted or a sorted T cell fraction (not recorded which). This chain connects TRBV12-3 or TRBV12-4 to TRBJ2-1; 7 bases line up with TRBD2. For the CDR3, the DNA is TGTGCCAGCAGGCCAGCGGGACGGCTAAGGGATGAGCAGTTCTTC. It encodes CASRPAGRLRDEQFF.